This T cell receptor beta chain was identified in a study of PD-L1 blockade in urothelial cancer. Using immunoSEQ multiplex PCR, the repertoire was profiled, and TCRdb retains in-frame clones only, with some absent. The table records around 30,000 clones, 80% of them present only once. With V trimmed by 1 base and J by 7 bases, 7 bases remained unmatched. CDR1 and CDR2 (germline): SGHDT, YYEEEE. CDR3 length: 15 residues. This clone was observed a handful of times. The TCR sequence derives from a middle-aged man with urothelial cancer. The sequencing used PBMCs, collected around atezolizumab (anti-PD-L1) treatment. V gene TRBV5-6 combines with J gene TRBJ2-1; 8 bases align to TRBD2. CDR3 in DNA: TGTGCCAGCAGCTTGCCGGGGGGGCGAGGGAATGAGCAGTTCTTC. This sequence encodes CASSLPGGRGNEQFF.